This T cell receptor beta chain was documented in a study of blood T cell repertoires in COVID-19. Background on the study: From T cells, B-cell-depleted T cells, or PBMCs came the material, which was cDNA or gDNA.

Authors' processing steps: From reference gene primer amplification, estimates of nucleated cell counts were derived. Using immunoSEQ multiplex PCR, the repertoire was profiled, and TCRdb retains in-frame clones only, with some absent. V and J calls and clone size are as listed in that table; D and trimming were resolved from the DNA. In the table there are about 64,000 clones, about 88% of which are singletons. This TCR came from a man aged 65 to 85 with acute or convalescent COVID-19. Sequenced: peripheral blood.

CDR3 loop: CAISDPGQGASEAFF. The CDR3 bases are TGTGCCATCAGTGATCCGGGACAGGGGGCCTCTGAAGCTTTCTTT. J is TRBJ1-1 and V is TRBV10-3; 12 nucleotides line up with TRBD1. Germline CDR1 and CDR2: ENHRY and SYGVKD. This CDR3 has 15 amino acids. The V gene end was trimmed by 3 bases and the J gene end by 6 bases; junction bases not matched to a gene: 5.